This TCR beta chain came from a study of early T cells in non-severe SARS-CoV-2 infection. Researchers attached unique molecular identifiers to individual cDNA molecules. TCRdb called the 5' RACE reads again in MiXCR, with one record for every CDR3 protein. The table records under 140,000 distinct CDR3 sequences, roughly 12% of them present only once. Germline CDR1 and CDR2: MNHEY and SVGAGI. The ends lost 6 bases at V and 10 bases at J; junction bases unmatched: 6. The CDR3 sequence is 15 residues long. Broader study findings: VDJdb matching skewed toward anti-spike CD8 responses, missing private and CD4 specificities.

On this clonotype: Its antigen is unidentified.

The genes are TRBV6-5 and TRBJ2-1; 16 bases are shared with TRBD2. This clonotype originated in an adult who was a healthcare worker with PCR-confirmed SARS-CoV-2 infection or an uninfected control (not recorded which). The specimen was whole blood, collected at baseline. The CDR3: CASRGTSGREREQFF. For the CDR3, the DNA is TGTGCCAGCAGAGGGACTAGCGGGAGGGAGCGGGAGCAGTTCTTC.